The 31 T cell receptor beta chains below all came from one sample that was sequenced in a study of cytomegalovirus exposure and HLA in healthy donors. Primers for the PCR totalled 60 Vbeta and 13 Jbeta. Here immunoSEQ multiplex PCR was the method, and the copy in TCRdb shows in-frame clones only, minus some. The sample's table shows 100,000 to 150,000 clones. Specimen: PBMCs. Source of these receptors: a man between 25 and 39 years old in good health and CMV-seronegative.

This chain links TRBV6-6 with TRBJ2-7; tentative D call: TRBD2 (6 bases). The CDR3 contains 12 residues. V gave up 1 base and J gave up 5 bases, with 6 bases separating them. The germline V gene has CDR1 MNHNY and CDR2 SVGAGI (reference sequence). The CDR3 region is CASSYWGDEQYF. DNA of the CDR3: TGTGCCAGCAGTTACTGGGGGGACGAGCAGTACTTC.

Here the CDR3 DNA reads TGTGCCAGCAGCCCGGGACAGGGGGACTATGGCTACACCTTC. Protein product: CASSPGQGDYGYTF. The genes are TRBV28 and TRBJ1-2; 11 bases align to TRBD1. The CDR3 runs to 14 residues. Germline V gene data show CDR1 as MDHEN and CDR2 as SYDVKM. V trimming: 6 bases; J trimming: 3 bases; junction bases outside the gene matches: 3.

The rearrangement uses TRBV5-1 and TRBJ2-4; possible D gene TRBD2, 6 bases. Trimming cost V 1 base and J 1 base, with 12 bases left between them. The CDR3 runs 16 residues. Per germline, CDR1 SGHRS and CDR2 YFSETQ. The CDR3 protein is CASSLTGREAKNIQYF. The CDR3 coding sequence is TGCGCCAGCAGCTTGACCGGTCGGGAGGCCAAAAACATTCAGTACTTC.

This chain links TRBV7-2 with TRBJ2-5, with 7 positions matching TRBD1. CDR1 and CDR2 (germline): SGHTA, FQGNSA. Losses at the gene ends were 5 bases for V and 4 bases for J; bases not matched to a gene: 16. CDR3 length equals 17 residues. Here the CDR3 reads CASSPQWRTGTVETQYF. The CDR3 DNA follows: TGTGCCAGCAGCCCCCAGTGGAGGACGGGGACAGTAGAGACCCAGTACTTC.

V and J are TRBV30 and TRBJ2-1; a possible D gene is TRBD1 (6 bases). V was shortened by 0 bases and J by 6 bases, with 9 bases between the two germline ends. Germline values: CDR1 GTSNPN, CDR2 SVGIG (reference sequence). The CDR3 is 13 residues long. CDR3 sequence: CAWSVTRGNEQFF. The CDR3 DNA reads TGTGCCTGGAGTGTAACCAGGGGCAATGAGCAGTTCTTC. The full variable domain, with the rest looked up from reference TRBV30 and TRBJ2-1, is SQTIHQWPATLVQPVGSPLSLECTVEGTSNPNLYWYRQAAGRGLQLLFYSVGIGQISSEVPQNLSASRPQDRQFILSSKKLLLSDSGFYLCAWSVTRGNEQFFGPGTRLTVL.

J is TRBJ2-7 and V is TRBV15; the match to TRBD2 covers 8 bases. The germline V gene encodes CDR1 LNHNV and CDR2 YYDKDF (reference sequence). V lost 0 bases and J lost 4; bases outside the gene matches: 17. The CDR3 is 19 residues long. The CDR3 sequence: CATSRDFPDSGKVTYEQYF. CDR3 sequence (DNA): TGTGCCACCAGCAGAGATTTCCCCGATAGCGGGAAAGTTACTTACGAGCAGTACTTC.

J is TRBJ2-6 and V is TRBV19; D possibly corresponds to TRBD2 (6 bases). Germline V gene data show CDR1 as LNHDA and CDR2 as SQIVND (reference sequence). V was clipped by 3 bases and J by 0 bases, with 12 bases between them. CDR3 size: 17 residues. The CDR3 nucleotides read TGTGCCAGTAGTATTGGAGGGTTTACCTCTGGGGCCAACGTCCTGACTTTC. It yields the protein CASSIGGFTSGANVLTF.

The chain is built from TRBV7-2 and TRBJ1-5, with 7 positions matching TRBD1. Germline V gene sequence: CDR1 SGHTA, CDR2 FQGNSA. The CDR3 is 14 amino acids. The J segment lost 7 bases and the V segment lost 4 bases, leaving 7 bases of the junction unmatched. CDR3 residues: CASSSPTGSQPQHF. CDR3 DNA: TGTGCCAGCAGCTCCCCGACAGGGTCCCAGCCCCAGCATTTT.

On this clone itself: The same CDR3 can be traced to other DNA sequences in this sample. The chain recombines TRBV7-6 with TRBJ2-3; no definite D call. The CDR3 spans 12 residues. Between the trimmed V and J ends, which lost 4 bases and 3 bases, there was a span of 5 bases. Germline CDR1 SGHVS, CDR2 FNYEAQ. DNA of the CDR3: TGTGCCAGCAGCTCCCAGACAGATACGCAGTATTTT. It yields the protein CASSSQTDTQYF.

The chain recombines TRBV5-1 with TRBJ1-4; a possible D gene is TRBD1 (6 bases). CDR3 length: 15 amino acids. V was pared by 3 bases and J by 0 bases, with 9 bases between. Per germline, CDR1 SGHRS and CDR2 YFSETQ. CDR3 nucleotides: TGCGCCAGCAGCTCACAGGGTGCAACTAATGAAAAACTGTTTTTT. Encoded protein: CASSSQGATNEKLFF.

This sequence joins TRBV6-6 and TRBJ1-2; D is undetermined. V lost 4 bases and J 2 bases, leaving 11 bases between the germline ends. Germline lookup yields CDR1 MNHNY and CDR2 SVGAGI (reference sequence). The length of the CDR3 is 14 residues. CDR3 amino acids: CASSSPTRNYGYTF. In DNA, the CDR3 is TGTGCCAGCAGTTCCCCGACAAGGAACTATGGCTACACCTTC.

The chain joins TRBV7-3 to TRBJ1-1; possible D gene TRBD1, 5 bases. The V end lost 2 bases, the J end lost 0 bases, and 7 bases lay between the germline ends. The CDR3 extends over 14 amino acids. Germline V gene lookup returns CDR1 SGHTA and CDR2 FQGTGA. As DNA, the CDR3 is TGTGCCAGCAGCTTAGGGGGGATGAACACTGAAGCTTTCTTT. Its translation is CASSLGGMNTEAFF.

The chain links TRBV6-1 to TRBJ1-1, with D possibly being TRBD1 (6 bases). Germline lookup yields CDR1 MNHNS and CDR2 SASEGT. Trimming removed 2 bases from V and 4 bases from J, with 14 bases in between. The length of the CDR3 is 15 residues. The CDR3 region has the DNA TGTGCCAGCAGTGAACTTGGGGGGGCGGGCACTGAAGCTTTCTTT. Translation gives CASSELGGAGTEAFF.

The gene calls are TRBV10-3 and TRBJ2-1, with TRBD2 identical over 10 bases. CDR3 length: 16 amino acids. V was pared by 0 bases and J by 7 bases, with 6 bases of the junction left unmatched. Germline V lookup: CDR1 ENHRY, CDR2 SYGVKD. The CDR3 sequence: CAISESKIAGGNEQFF. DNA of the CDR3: TGTGCCATCAGTGAGTCGAAGATAGCGGGAGGTAATGAGCAGTTCTTC.

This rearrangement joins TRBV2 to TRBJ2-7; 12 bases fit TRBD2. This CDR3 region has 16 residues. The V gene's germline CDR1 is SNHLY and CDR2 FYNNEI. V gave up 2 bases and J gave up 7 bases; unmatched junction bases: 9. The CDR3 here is CASSETGLAGRGEQYF. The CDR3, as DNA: TGTGCCAGCAGTGAAACAGGACTAGCGGGGCGGGGGGAGCAGTACTTC.

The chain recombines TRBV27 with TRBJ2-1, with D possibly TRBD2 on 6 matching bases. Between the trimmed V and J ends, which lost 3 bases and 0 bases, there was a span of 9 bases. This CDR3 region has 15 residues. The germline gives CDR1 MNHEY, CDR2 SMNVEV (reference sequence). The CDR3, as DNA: TGTGCCAGCAGTTTCATAGCGGACTCCTACAATGAGCAGTTCTTC. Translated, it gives CASSFIADSYNEQFF.

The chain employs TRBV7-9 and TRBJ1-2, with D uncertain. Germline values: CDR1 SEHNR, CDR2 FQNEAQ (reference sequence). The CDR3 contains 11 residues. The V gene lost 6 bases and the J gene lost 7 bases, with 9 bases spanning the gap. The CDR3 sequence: CASSREVGYTF. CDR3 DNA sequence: TGTGCCAGCAGTAGAGAGGTTGGCTACACCTTC.

CDR3 nucleotide sequence: TGTGCCAGCAGTGAACGGTCAGGGCTAAGCTCTGGGGCCAACGTCCTGACTTTC. Its protein product is CASSERSGLSSGANVLTF. The chain employs TRBV6-4 and TRBJ2-6, with D possibly matching TRBD1 (5 bases). CDR1 MRHNA and CDR2 SNTAGT come from the germline V gene. Trimming removed 3 bases from V and 0 bases from J, with 15 bases in between. The CDR3 has 18 residues.

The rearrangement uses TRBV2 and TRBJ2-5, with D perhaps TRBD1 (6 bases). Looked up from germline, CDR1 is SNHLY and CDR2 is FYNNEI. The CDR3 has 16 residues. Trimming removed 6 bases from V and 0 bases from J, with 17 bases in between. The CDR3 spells CASRGIVTGYQETQYF. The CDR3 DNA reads TGTGCCAGCAGGGGCATCGTCACAGGGTACCAAGAGACCCAGTACTTC.

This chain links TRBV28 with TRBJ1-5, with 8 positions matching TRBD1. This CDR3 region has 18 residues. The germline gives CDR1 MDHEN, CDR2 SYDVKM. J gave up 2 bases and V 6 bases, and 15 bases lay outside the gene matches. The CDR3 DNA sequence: TGTGCCAGCAGCCCCCGGGACAGGCTAGATCGGGGCAATCAGCCCCAGCATTTT. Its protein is CASSPRDRLDRGNQPQHF.

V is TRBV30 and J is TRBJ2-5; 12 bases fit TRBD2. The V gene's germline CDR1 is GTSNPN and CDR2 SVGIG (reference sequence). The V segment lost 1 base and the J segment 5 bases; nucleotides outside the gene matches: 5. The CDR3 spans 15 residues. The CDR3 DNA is TGTGCCTGGAGTGGACTAGCGGGAGTCTCTGAGACCCAGTACTTC. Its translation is CAWSGLAGVSETQYF.

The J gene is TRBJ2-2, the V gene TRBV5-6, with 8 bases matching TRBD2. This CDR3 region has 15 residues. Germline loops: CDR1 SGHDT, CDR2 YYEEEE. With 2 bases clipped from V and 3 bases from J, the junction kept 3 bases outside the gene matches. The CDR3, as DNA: TGTGCCAGCAGCTTTAGCGGGACTGACACCGGGGAGCTGTTTTTT. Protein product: CASSFSGTDTGELFF.

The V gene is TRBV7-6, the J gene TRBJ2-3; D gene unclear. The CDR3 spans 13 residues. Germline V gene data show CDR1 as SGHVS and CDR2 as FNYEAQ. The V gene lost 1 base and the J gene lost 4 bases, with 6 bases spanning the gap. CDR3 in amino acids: CASSLGSADTQYF. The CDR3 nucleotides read TGTGCCAGCAGCTTAGGATCGGCAGATACGCAGTATTTT.

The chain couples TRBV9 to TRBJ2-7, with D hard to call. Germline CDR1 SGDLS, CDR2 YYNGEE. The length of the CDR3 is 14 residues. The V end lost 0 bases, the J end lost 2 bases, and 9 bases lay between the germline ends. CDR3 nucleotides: TGTGCCAGCAGCGTAGCCCCGGGTGCCTACGAGCAGTACTTC. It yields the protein CASSVAPGAYEQYF. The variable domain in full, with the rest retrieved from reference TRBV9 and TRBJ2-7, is DSGVTQTPKHLITATGQRVTLRCSPRSGDLSVYWYQQSLDQGLQFLIQYYNGEERAKGNILERFSAQQFPDLHSELNLSSLELGDSALYFCASSVAPGAYEQYFGPGTRLTVT.

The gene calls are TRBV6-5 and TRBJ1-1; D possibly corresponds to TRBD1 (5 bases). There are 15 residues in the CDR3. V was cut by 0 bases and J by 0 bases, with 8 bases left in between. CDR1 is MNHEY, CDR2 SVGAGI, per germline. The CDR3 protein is CASSYSKGMNTEAFF. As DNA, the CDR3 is TGTGCCAGCAGTTACTCTAAGGGGATGAACACTGAAGCTTTCTTT.

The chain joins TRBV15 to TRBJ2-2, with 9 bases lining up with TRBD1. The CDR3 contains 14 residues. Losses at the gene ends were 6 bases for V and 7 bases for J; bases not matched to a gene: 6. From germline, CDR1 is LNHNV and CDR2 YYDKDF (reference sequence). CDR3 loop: CATRSTGGSGELFF. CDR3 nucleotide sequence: TGTGCCACCAGGTCGACAGGGGGGAGCGGGGAGCTGTTTTTT. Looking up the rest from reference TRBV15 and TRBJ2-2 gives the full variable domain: DAMVIQNPRYQVTQFGKPVTLSCSQTLNHNVMYWYQQKSSQAPKLLFHYYDKDFNNEADTPDNFQSRRPNTSFCFLDIRSPGLGDTAMYLCATRSTGGSGELFFGEGSRLTVL.

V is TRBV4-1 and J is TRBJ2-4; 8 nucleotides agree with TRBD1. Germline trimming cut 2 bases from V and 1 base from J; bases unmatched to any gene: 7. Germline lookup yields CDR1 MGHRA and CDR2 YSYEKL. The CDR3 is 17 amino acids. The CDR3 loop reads CASSQHQGAKAKNIQYF. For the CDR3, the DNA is TGCGCCAGCAGCCAACATCAGGGGGCGAAGGCCAAAAACATTCAGTACTTC.

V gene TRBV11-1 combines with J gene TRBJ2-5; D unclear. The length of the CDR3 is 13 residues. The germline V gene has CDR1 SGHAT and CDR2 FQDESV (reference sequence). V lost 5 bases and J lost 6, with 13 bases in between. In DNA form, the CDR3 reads TGTGCCAGCAGCCCCCGAGCCACTCAGACCCAGTACTTC. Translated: CASSPRATQTQYF.

The CDR3 loop reads CASSLSLAEQETQYF. Here the CDR3 DNA reads TGCGCCAGCAGCTTGAGTCTAGCGGAACAAGAGACCCAGTACTTC. This chain links TRBV5-1 with TRBJ2-5, with 7 bases identical to TRBD2. V gave up 1 base and J gave up 2 bases; unmatched junction bases: 5. CDR3 length: 15 residues. CDR1 is SGHRS, CDR2 YFSETQ, per germline.

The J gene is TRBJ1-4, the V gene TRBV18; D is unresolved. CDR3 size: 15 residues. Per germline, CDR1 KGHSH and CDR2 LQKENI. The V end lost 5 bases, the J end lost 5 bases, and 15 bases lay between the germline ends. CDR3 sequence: CASSAPGSLNEKLFF. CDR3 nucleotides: TGTGCCAGCTCAGCCCCCGGGTCTTTGAATGAAAAACTGTTTTTT.

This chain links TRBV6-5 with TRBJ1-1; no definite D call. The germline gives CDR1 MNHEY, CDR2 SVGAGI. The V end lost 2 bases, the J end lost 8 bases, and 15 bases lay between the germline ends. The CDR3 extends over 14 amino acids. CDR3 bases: TGTGCCAGCAGTTACCTCGTCGCGAACCCCGAAGCTTTCTTT. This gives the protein CASSYLVANPEAFF.